The clone carrying this T cell receptor beta chain showed up just a few times. No antigen is known for it. Unique molecular identifiers were built into the TCR beta cDNA libraries. TCRdb re-derived calls from the PCR reads in MiXCR, one entry per CDR3 protein. The table has around 710,000 distinct CDR3 sequences, about 45% seen once. The V gene's germline CDR1 is SQVTM and CDR2 ANQGSEA. The CDR3 spans 13 residues. The entry originates in a study of post-analysis software for immune sequencing data. Findings and limits, study-wide: About five TRBV segments were more frequent in patients than controls; TRBV5-6, TRBV5-1 and TRBV20-1 belonged to this group.

Sequenced: blood. This TCR was recovered from a girl aged 5-17 years with multiple sclerosis. This chain connects TRBV29-1 to TRBJ2-7; D call uncertain. The J call may be faulty, since TRBJ2-5 better matches the DNA end. CDR3 loop: CSVARTDLGTQYF. The CDR3 nucleotides read TGCAGCGTTGCGCGAACAGATCTTGGGACCCAGTACTTC.